These T cell receptor beta chains were read from a single sample in a study of response to subunit inactivated influenza vaccine. MiXCR was run by TCRdb on the RT-PCR reads, yielding one entry per CDR3 protein. The sample comprises hundreds of thousands of distinct CDR3 sequences, 10% to 12% of which are singletons, and approximately 11% rests with the top ten. The data also belong to a second study, concerning T cells expressing NK-cell markers.

The sample consisted of PBMCs from blood, taken on the day of vaccination. These receptors were collected from a man aged 45 to 65 who received an inactivated influenza vaccine. CDR3s include the opening cysteine and the closing phenylalanine or tryptophan. D genes are given only for firm matches. Not every row has a clone size; where given, it reads once, few, many or a size class.

cdr3_aa	cdr3_nt	v_call	j_call	clone_size	d_call
CSAVAASGRVITDTQYF	TGCAGTGCCGTTGCGGCTAGCGGGAGGGTTATTACAGATACGCAGTATTTT	TRBV20-1	TRBJ2-3	few	TRBD2
CASSQDGGTVSYEQYF	TGCGCCAGCAGCCAAGATGGCGGGACAGTCTCCTACGAGCAGTACTTC	TRBV4-3	TRBJ2-7	.	.
CASSLVKASYEQYF	TGTGCCAGCAGCTTAGTGAAGGCCTCCTACGAGCAGTACTTC	TRBV7-2	TRBJ2-7	.	.
CASSAGRGTYNEQFF	TGTGCCAGCAGTGCTGGGAGGGGTACCTACAATGAGCAGTTCTTC	TRBV25-1	TRBJ2-1	few	TRBD2
CASSPRGGDTQYF	TGTGCCAGCAGTCCAAGGGGGGGAGATACGCAGTATTTT	TRBV12-3/TRBV12-4	TRBJ2-3	many	.
CASSPTGQGGNSPLHF	TGTGCCAGCTCACCAACCGGACAGGGGGGGAATTCACCCCTCCACTTT	TRBV18	TRBJ1-6	few	TRBD1
CASSPSGQLNYGYTF	TGTGCCAGCTCACCATCCGGACAGCTTAACTATGGCTACACCTTC	TRBV18	TRBJ1-2	.	.
CASSYKQGASYNEQFF	TGCGCCAGCAGCTATAAACAGGGGGCATCCTACAATGAGCAGTTCTTC	TRBV4-3	TRBJ2-1	few	TRBD1
CASRTAGGRYEQYF	TGTGCCAGCAGGACAGCGGGGGGTCGATACGAGCAGTACTTC	TRBV12-3/TRBV12-4	TRBJ2-7	few	TRBD2
CASSLSKAGLSYNEQFF	TGTGCCAGCAGCTTATCTAAGGCGGGACTGTCCTACAATGAGCAGTTCTTC	TRBV7-8	TRBJ2-1	few	.
CASSLDQVRGETQYF	TGTGCCAGCAGCTTAGATCAGGTTCGGGGAGAGACCCAGTACTTC	TRBV11-2	TRBJ2-5	few	.
CASSVTSGQETQYF	TGTGCCAGCAGTGTGACTAGCGGACAAGAGACCCAGTACTTC	TRBV2	TRBJ2-5	few	TRBD2
CASSQSWGEETQYF	TGTGCCAGCAGCCAAAGCTGGGGTGAGGAGACCCAGTACTTC	TRBV14	TRBJ2-5	few	.
CASSGTRLTSTDTQYF	TGTGCCAGCAGCGGGACAAGACTTACTAGCACAGATACGCAGTATTTT	TRBV14	TRBJ2-3	many	.
CASSRFSESYEQYF	TGTGCCAGCAGCCGGTTCTCGGAGTCCTACGAGCAGTACTTC	TRBV3-1	TRBJ2-7	.	.
CASSLEGLAGSYEQYF	TGTGCCAGCAGCTTAGAGGGACTAGCGGGATCCTACGAGCAGTACTTC	TRBV7-9	TRBJ2-7	.	TRBD2
CASSFSGGGADTQYF	TGTGCCAGCAGTTTTAGCGGGGGCGGGGCAGATACGCAGTATTTT	TRBV25-1	TRBJ2-3	many	TRBD2
CASSLTSGSGSDTQYF	TGTGCCAGCAGCTTGACTAGCGGGAGCGGGTCAGATACGCAGTATTTT	TRBV7-3	TRBJ2-3	.	TRBD2
CASSQEGGEQFF	TGTGCCAGCAGCCAAGAGGGGGGTGAGCAGTTCTTC	TRBV4-3	TRBJ2-1	many	.
CSARGETYNSPLHF	TGCAGTGCTAGAGGGGAAACCTATAATTCACCCCTCCACTTT	TRBV20-1	TRBJ1-6	.	.
CATMASSSYEQYF	TGTGCCACCATGGCCTCCAGCTCCTACGAGCAGTACTTC	TRBV15	TRBJ2-7	few	.
CASRPHGQETQYF	TGTGCCAGCAGACCCCACGGACAAGAGACCCAGTACTTC	TRBV6-6	TRBJ2-5	many	.